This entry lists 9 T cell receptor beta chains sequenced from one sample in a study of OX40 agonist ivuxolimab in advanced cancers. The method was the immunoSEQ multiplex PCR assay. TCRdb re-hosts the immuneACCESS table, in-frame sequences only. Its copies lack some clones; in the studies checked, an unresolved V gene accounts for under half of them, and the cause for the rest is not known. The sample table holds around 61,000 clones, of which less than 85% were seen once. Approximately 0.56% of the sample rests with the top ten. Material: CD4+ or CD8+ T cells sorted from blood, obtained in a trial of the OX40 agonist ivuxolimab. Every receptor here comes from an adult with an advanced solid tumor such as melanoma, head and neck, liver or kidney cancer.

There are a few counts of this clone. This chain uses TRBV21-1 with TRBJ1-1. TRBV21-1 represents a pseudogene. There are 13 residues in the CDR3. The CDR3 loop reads CASSLTRQHEAFF. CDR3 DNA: TGTGCCAGCAGTCTAACCCGCCAGCATGAAGCTTTCTTT.

CDR3 loop: CASSLGGLGEDNNEQFF. CDR3 DNA sequence: TGTGCCAGCAGCCTAGGGGGACTAGGGGAGGACAACAATGAGCAGTTCTTC. The chain combines TRBV11-2 with TRBJ2-1; the match to TRBD2 covers 8 bases. Germline V gives CDR1 SGHAT, CDR2 FQNNGV. Trimming cost V 5 bases and J 5 bases; bases outside gene matches: 14. The length of the CDR3 is 17 residues.

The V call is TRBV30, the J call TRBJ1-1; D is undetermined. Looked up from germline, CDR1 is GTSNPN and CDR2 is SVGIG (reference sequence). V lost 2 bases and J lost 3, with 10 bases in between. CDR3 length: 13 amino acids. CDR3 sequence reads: CAWSKREDTEAFF. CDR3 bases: TGTGCCTGGAGTAAGAGGGAAGACACTGAAGCTTTCTTT.

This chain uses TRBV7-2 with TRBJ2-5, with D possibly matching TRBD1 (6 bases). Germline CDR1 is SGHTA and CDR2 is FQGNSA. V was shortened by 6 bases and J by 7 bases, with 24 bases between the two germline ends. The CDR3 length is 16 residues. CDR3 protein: CASRGGHSGNPGTQYF. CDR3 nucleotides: TGTGCCAGCAGAGGGGGACACAGTGGGAACCCGGGGACCCAGTACTTC.

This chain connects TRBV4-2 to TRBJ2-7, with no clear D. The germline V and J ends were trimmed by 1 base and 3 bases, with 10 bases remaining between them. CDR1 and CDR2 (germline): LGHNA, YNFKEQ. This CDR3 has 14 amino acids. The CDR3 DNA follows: TGTGCCAGCAGCCAAGTATTTAGAATCTACGAGCAGTACTTC. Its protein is CASSQVFRIYEQYF.

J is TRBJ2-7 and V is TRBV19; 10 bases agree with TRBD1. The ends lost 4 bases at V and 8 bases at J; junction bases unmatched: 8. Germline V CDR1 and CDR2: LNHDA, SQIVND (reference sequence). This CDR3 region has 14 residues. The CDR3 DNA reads TGTGCCAGTAGTACGACAGGGGGCAGGGGAAAGCAGTACTTC. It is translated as CASSTTGGRGKQYF. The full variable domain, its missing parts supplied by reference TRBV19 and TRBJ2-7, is DGGITQSPKYLFRKEGQNVTLSCEQNLNHDAMYWYRQDPGQGLRLIYYSQIVNDFQKGDIAEGYSVSREKKESFPLTVTSAQKNPTAFYLCASSTTGGRGKQYFGPGTRLTVT.

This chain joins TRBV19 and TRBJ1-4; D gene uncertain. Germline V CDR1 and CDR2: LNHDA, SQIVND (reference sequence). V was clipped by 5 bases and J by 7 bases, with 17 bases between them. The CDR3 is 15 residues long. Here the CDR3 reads CASSRIKEEGEKLFF. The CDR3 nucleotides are TGTGCCAGTAGTCGTATCAAAGAAGAGGGTGAAAAACTGTTTTTT.

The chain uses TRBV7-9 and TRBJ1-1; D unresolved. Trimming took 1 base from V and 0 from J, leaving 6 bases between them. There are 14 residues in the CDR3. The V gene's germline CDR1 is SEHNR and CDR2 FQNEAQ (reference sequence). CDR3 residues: CASSLGEMNTEAFF. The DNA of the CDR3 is TGTGCCAGCAGCTTAGGGGAAATGAACACTGAAGCTTTCTTT.

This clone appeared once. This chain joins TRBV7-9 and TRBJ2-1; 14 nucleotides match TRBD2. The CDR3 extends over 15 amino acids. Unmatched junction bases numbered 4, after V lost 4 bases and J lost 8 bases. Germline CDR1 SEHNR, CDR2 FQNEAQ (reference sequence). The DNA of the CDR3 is TGTGCCAGCAGCTCGGGACTAGCGGGAGTGGATGAGCAGTTCTTC. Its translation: CASSSGLAGVDEQFF. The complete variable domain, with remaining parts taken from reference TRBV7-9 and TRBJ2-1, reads DTGVSQNPRHKITKRGQNVTFRCDPISEHNRLYWYRQTLGQGPEFLTYFQNEAQLEKSRLLSDRFSAERPKGSFSTLEIQRTEQGDSAMYLCASSSGLAGVDEQFFGPGTRLTVL.